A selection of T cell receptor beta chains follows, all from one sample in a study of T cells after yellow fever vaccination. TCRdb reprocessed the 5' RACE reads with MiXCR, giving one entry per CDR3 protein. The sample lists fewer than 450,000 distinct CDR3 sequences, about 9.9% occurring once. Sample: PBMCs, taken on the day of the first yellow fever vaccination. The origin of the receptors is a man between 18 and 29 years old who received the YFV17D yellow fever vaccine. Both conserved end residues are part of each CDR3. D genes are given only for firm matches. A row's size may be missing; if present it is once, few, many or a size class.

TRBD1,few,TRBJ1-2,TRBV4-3,CASSQAGRGTVGRNYGYTF,TGCGCCAGCAGCCAAGCCGGCCGGGGGACAGTGGGGAGGAACTATGGCTACACCTTC
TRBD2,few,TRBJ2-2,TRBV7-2,CASSSRPAGGGELFF,TGTGCCAGCAGTTCGCGCCCGGCGGGGGGCGGGGAGCTGTTTTTT
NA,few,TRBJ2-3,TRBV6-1,CASSRGAPTDTQYF,TGTGCCAGCAGCCGGGGGGCTCCCACAGATACGCAGTATTTT
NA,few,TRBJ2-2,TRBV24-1,CATSDQTGRGTGELFF,TGTGCCACCAGTGACCAGACAGGGAGGGGCACCGGGGAGCTGTTTTTT
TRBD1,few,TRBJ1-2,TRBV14,CASSLRGLGYGYTF,TGTGCCAGCAGCCTGAGGGGGCTTGGCTATGGCTACACCTTC
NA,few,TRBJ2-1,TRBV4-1,CASSGESGNEQFF,TGCGCCAGCAGCGGGGAAAGTGGGAATGAGCAGTTCTTC
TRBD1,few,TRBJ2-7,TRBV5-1,CASSLATGLNPYEQYF,TGCGCCAGCAGCCTCGCGACAGGGTTAAACCCCTACGAGCAGTACTTC
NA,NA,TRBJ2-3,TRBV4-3,CASSNRGTSTDTQYF,TGCGCCAGCAGCAACAGAGGGACGAGCACAGATACGCAGTATTTT
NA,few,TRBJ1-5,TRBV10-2,CASSEQFQGPNTPQHF,TGCGCCAGCAGTGAGCAATTTCAGGGTCCAAATACGCCCCAGCATTTT
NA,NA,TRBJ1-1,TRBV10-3,CATTRGLGNTEAFF,TGTGCCACAACAAGGGGGTTGGGGAACACTGAAGCTTTCTTT
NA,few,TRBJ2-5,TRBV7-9,CASSQLARGDDQETQYF,TGTGCCAGCAGTCAGCTAGCGCGTGGTGATGACCAAGAGACCCAGTACTTC
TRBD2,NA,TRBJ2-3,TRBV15,CATEGGFADTQYF,TGTGCCACGGAGGGAGGGTTTGCAGATACGCAGTATTTT
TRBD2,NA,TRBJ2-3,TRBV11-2,CASSYRSGGYSTDTQYF,TGTGCCAGCAGCTATCGTAGCGGGGGGTATAGCACAGATACGCAGTATTTT
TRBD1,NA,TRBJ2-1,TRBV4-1,CASSQHRGFYEQFF,TGCGCCAGCAGCCAACACAGGGGCTTCTATGAGCAGTTCTTC
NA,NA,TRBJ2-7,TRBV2,CASSEADDGTQTYEQYF,TGTGCCAGCAGTGAAGCAGACGACGGGACCCAAACCTACGAGCAGTACTTC
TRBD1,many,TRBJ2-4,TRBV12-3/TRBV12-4,CASTVGTGNIQYF,TGTGCCAGCACCGTTGGGACAGGGAACATTCAGTACTTC
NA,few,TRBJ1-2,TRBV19,CASSPGGPAGYTF,TGTGCCAGTAGTCCCGGCGGGCCGGCTGGCTACACCTTC
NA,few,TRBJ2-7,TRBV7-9,CASSLAVGREKVF,TGTGCCAGCAGCTTAGCGGTTGGCAGGGAAAAAGTCTTC
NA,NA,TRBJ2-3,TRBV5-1,CASSLVPGSTDTQYF,TGCGCCAGCAGCTTGGTGCCAGGGAGCACAGATACGCAGTATTTT
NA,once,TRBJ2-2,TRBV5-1,CASSLARMGFTTGELFF,TGCGCCAGCAGCTTGGCCCGTATGGGTTTTACCACCGGGGAGCTGTTTTTT
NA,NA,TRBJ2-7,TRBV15,CATSREDTFNEQYF,TGTGCCACCAGCAGAGAGGACACTTTTAACGAGCAGTACTTC
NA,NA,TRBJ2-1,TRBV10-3,CAISEVGYGEQFF,TGTGCCATCAGTGAGGTGGGATACGGTGAGCAGTTCTTC
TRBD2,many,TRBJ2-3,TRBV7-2,CASSRTSGGDTQYF,TGTGCCAGCAGCCGGACTAGCGGTGGAGATACGCAGTATTTT
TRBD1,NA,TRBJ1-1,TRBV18,CASSQGQGITEAFF,TGTGCCAGCTCACAAGGACAGGGGATAACTGAAGCTTTCTTT
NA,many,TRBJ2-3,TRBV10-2,CASSGGLVDTQYF,TGCGCCAGCAGCGGGGGCCTGGTTGATACGCAGTATTTT
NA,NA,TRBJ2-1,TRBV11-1,CAGSLGGPRGDEQFF,TGTGCCGGCAGCTTAGGTGGGCCCCGTGGCGATGAGCAGTTCTTC
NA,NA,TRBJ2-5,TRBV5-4,CASSLGGGPGSSPEETQYF,TGTGCCAGCAGCTTGGGAGGGGGGCCAGGGTCGTCCCCAGAAGAGACCCAGTACTTC
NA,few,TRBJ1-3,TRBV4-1,CASSQEWSERPGNTIYF,TGCGCCAGCAGCCAAGAATGGAGCGAAAGGCCTGGAAACACCATATATTTT
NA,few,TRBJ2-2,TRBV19,CASSIVAGRTGELFF,TGTGCCAGTAGTATAGTGGCAGGGAGGACCGGGGAGCTGTTTTTT
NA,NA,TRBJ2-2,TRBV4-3,CASSQVVSGVSGELFF,TGCGCCAGCAGCCAAGTGGTATCAGGGGTTTCCGGGGAGCTGTTTTTT
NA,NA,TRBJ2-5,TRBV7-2,CASSTIYQETQYF,TGTGCCAGCAGCACGATCTACCAAGAGACCCAGTACTTC
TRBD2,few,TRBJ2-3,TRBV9,CASSHSSGGGTQYF,TGTGCCAGCAGCCACTCTAGCGGGGGGGGTACGCAGTATTTT
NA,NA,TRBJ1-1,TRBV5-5,CASSFAGTTEAFF,TGTGCCAGCAGCTTCGCAGGGACCACTGAAGCTTTCTTT
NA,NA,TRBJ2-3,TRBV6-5,CASSYNVQGGPDTQYF,TGTGCCAGCAGTTACAACGTCCAGGGAGGTCCAGATACGCAGTATTTT
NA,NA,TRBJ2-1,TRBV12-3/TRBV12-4,CASTPRRADYNEQFF,TGTGCCAGCACCCCGCGCAGGGCCGACTACAATGAGCAGTTCTTC
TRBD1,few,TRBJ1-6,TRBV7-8,CASSGTGVSPLHF,TGTGCCAGCAGCGGGACAGGGGTTTCACCCCTCCACTTT
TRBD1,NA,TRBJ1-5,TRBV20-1,CSARGPGQYSNQPQHF,TGCAGTGCTAGAGGCCCGGGACAGTATAGCAATCAGCCCCAGCATTTT
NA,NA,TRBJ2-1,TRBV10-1,CASSPSEYSNEQFF,TGCGCCAGCAGCCCGAGCGAGTACAGCAATGAGCAGTTCTTC
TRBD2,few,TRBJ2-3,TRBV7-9,CASTQGIAGTDTQYF,TGTGCCAGCACCCAGGGGATAGCGGGGACAGATACGCAGTATTTT
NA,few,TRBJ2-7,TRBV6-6,CASSYFDLYEQYF,TGTGCCAGCAGTTACTTTGACTTGTACGAGCAGTACTTC
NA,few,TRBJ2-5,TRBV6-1,CASTAWELGETQYF,TGTGCCAGCACCGCCTGGGAGCTAGGAGAGACCCAGTACTTC
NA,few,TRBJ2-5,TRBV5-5,CASSTIAGAGETQYF,TGTGCCAGCAGCACCATCGCCGGGGCGGGGGAGACCCAGTACTTC
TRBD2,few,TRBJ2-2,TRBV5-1,CASSWTSPGELFF,TGCGCCAGCAGCTGGACTAGCCCCGGGGAGCTGTTTTTT
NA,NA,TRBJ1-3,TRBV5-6,CASSSVDGNTIYF,TGTGCCAGCAGCTCGGTCGACGGAAACACCATATATTTT
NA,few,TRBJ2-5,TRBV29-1,CSVGTLETQYF,TGCAGCGTCGGGACACTGGAGACCCAGTACTTC
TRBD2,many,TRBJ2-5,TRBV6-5,CASSFSGGAETQYF,TGTGCCAGCAGTTTCTCCGGGGGGGCAGAGACCCAGTACTTC
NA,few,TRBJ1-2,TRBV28,CASSLPSTHGYTF,TGTGCCAGCAGTTTACCGTCGACACATGGCTACACCTTC
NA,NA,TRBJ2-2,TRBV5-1,CASSLVTGFWVPNTGELFF,TGCGCCAGCAGCTTAGTGACGGGTTTTTGGGTTCCGAACACCGGGGAGCTGTTTTTT
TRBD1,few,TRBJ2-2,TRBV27,CASTGQGPHGELFF,TGTGCCAGCACCGGACAGGGGCCCCATGGGGAGCTGTTTTTT